Listed here are 11 T cell receptor beta chains from one sample, sequenced in a study of T cell changes during pregnancy in multiple sclerosis. Only in-frame clones appear in the TCRdb table, and some are missing; sequencing was by immunoSEQ multiplex PCR. The data hold roughly 59,000 clones, with under 95% observed a single time. Sequenced here: peripheral blood, sampled in the third trimester of pregnancy. These receptors were obtained from a female donor in good health, enrolled as a control in a pregnancy study.

The rearrangement links TRBV11-2 to TRBJ2-5, with a weak D call TRBD2 (6 bases). The CDR3 contains 15 residues. The germline V gene has CDR1 SGHAT and CDR2 FQNNGV. V was clipped by 0 bases and J by 2 bases, with 10 bases between them. CDR3 nucleotide sequence: TGTGCCAGCAGCTTAGATCCGGGGGTACAAGAGACCCAGTACTTC. It yields the protein CASSLDPGVQETQYF.

This clone appeared a single time. V is TRBV7-2 and J is TRBJ2-7; TRBD2 is a possible D gene (7 bases). With 1 base removed from V and 10 bases from J, the gap between germline ends came to 8 bases. The CDR3 runs to 11 residues. CDR1 and CDR2 from the germline V gene are SGHTA and FQGNSA. The CDR3 nucleotides are TGTGCCAGCAGCTTAGGGGGGGGCCAGTACTTC. It yields the protein CASSLGGGQYF.

The J gene is TRBJ1-2, the V gene TRBV19; D gene uncertain. Per germline, CDR1 LNHDA and CDR2 SQIVND (reference sequence). V was pared by 1 base and J by 1 base, with 7 bases between. The CDR3 length is 14 residues. CDR3 sequence (DNA): TGTGCCAGTAGTATAGGGCAGAATAACTATGGCTACACCTTC. It translates to CASSIGQNNYGYTF.

The chain links TRBV27 to TRBJ1-2; D perhaps matches TRBD1 (6 bases). Per the germline V gene, CDR1 is MNHEY and CDR2 is SMNVEV (reference sequence). The CDR3 contains 12 residues. Trimming took off 4 bases at V and 7 bases at J, with 10 bases between the two ends. The DNA of the CDR3 is TGTGCCAGCAGTTCTACAGGGCTTGGCTACACCTTC. As protein: CASSSTGLGYTF.

In this sample, this clone turned up a few times. The gene calls are TRBV20-1 and TRBJ1-1, with D unresolved. Per germline, CDR1 DFQATT and CDR2 SNEGSKA (reference sequence). V was pared by 8 bases and J by 5 bases, with 12 bases between. The CDR3 has 11 residues. This CDR3 reads CSPTAGTEAFF. CDR3 nucleotides: TGCAGTCCCACGGCGGGGACTGAAGCTTTCTTT.

V gene TRBV7-9 combines with J gene TRBJ1-6; 8 bases are a match to TRBD1. The germline V gene has CDR1 SEHNR and CDR2 FQNEAQ (reference sequence). The J segment lost 14 bases and the V segment lost 5 bases, leaving 11 bases of the junction unmatched. The CDR3 is made up of 14 amino acids. In DNA, the CDR3 is TGTGCCAGCAGCCACGGACAGGGAGGGGGAACCCTCCACTTT. Translated, it gives CASSHGQGGGTLHF.

The V gene is TRBV5-6, the J gene TRBJ2-5; 7 bases agree with TRBD1. V trimming: 2 bases; J trimming: 1 base; junction bases outside the gene matches: 2. Looked up from germline, CDR1 is SGHDT and CDR2 is YYEEEE. The CDR3 is made up of 14 amino acids. CDR3 sequence reads: CASSFRQGQETQYF. The CDR3 DNA is TGTGCCAGCAGCTTCCGACAGGGCCAAGAGACCCAGTACTTC.

The chain joins TRBV7-3 to TRBJ2-6, with D tentatively TRBD1 (6 bases). The ends were cut back, 5 bases at V and 0 bases at J, with 8 bases in the middle. CDR3 size: 15 residues. CDR1 SGHTA and CDR2 FQGTGA come from the germline V gene. As DNA, the CDR3 is TGTGCCAGCAGCAGGGGGACCTCTGGGGCCAACGTCCTGACTTTC. Translating it yields CASSRGTSGANVLTF.

This clone has a single count. The chain links TRBV28 to TRBJ2-7; D remains ambiguous. Trimming removed 10 bases from V and 4 bases from J, with 8 bases in between. The CDR3 loop spans 10 amino acids. The germline V gene encodes CDR1 MDHEN and CDR2 SYDVKM. The CDR3 is CATHGYEQYF. The CDR3 DNA follows: TGTGCCACCCACGGGTACGAGCAGTACTTC. Variable domain in full (rest from reference TRBV28 and TRBJ2-7): DVKVTQSSRYLVKRTGEKVFLECVQDMDHENMFWYRQDPGLGLRLIYFSYDVKMKEKGDIPEGYSVSREKKERFSLILESASTNQTSMYLCATHGYEQYFGPGTRLTVT.

The chain employs TRBV19 and TRBJ1-1, with 7 bases fitting TRBD1. CDR1 LNHDA and CDR2 SQIVND come from the germline V gene (reference sequence). Losses at the gene ends were 6 bases for V and 0 bases for J; bases not matched to a gene: 13. This CDR3 has 17 amino acids. DNA for the CDR3: TGTGCCAGTAGACCAGGACAGGCTAGTAGGTTGAACACTGAAGCTTTCTTT. Translation gives CASRPGQASRLNTEAFF. The variable domain in full, with the rest retrieved from reference TRBV19 and TRBJ1-1, is DGGITQSPKYLFRKEGQNVTLSCEQNLNHDAMYWYRQDPGQGLRLIYYSQIVNDFQKGDIAEGYSVSREKKESFPLTVTSAQKNPTAFYLCASRPGQASRLNTEAFFGQGTRLTVV.

The table lists this clone with a few counts. The chain carries TRBV7-6 and TRBJ2-1; D not certain. The germline gives CDR1 SGHVS, CDR2 FNYEAQ. V was cut by 0 bases and J by 0 bases, with 9 bases left in between. The CDR3 runs to 16 residues. In DNA form, the CDR3 reads TGTGCCAGCAGCTTAGCGGAGAGACTCTCCTACAATGAGCAGTTCTTC. It translates to CASSLAERLSYNEQFF.